This TCR beta chain was sequenced during a study of cytomegalovirus exposure and HLA in healthy donors (dated by TCRdb to between 2016 and 2019). For the study in its entirety: An earlier analysis of approximately 640 of the donors reported 250 to 300 Gb of sequence data and roughly 100 million unique TCR beta sequences from about 200 million T cells. An early release covering more than 500 HLA-typed donors comprised 300 to 350 gigabases of sequencing data and around 86 million unique TCR sequences. To study patterns of TCR occurrence, a later analysis re-analyzed previously published TCR beta repertoires from more than 550 donors and added high-resolution HLA genotyping. An earlier analysis of about 620 of the donors applied high-throughput TCR beta sequencing to assess whether each TCR beta V gene segment acted as functional or pseudogenic. Roughly 5 DR-DQ haplotypes were handled as single units for association and clustering, since linkage in the cohort was strong. Among the roughly 410 genotyped donors, around 81% belonged to the genetic ancestry cluster associated with self-reported Caucasian donors. All discovery cohort repertoires had been generated on a single sequencing platform. Class I and class II HLA loci were covered by the typing at four-digit resolution. The number of typed donors differed by locus: 629-630 for A, B, C, DRB1 and DQB1; 500 to 550 for DQA1; approximately 600 for DPA1; and some 430 for DPB1. Along with the roughly 670-subject first cohort, a separate validation cohort of around 110 different subjects was used. Rather than using new phenotypic data, the later analysis identified candidate immune exposures from TCR beta sequences and from how often those sequences occurred across donors. The study was designed to test whether signatures of past pathogen exposure could be identified by cataloging public T cell receptors. Donor age, sex, ethnicity and CMV serostatus were collected together with the repertoire data. To predict cytomegalovirus infection status, the study brought together high-throughput TCR immunosequencing, statistical association of individual TCRs with disease status, and machine learning. The T cell repertoires of 666 subjects were profiled by immunosequencing and related to cytomegalovirus serostatus. Among about 400 genotyped donors of the cohort, an average of approximately 240,000 unique TCR beta nucleotide sequences was sequenced per donor, of which about 19% were non-productive. A later genetic analysis used genome-wide SNP genotypes for about 60% of the 666 donors, treating that subset as a discovery cohort. Summary of the overall study and its limitations: A later analysis reported that several top co-occurrence clusters appeared linked to parvovirus B19, influenza, CMV and Epstein-Barr virus. This cohort had only TCR beta chains sequenced, and the lack of alpha or paired-chain data limited which features could be detected. A further reported finding was that TCR beta sequences accurately predicted the HLA-A and HLA-B alleles for most subjects in the first cohort. The authors suggested that the approach could potentially be extended to other disease states and immunological phenotypes. Correlated functional status among segregating V segments might reflect linkage disequilibrium, but an unknown experimental factor could not be ruled out. In vitro tests confirmed that a few of the cytomegalovirus-associated TCR beta chains recognize cytomegalovirus antigens. While some public TCRs were present in many individuals, most TCR sequences turned up only very rarely across donors. The presence/absence analyses assumed that sequencing depth was roughly uniform across donors, and that assumption may not be true. A cluster of highly shared sequence variants was judged likely to represent a technical artifact of the sequencing pipeline. In an earlier analysis of around 500 of the donors, most TCR beta V segments appeared in productive rearrangements about 87% or about 30% of the time, broadly matching IMGT annotations. In both the original and validation cohorts, the classifier was reported to diagnose cytomegalovirus status with high specificity and sensitivity. In a later analysis, HLA-associated TCR beta chains were found to be more clonally expanded and to have lower generation probabilities than equally common non-associated chains. When HLA alleles, especially DR and DQ, strongly co-occurred, attributing TCR associations to individual alleles was difficult. An association between a missense DCLRE1C variant and V-gene and J-gene trimming of TCR beta chains was found in a later genetic analysis and replicated in an independent cohort. Some IMGT-functional V segments, including TRBV6-2 and TRBV6-3, could not be told apart with the 87-base-pair reads, so those segments were excluded. Because counts were too low, seventeen rarely observed V segments, including chromosome 9 orphons, were excluded from the earlier analysis of about 500 of the donors. A total of fewer than 200 TCR beta chains were listed by the study as associated with cytomegalovirus. According to a later analysis, most CMV-associated TCR beta chains appeared to be HLA-restricted, and the HLA associations seemed to be driven largely by CMV exposure. Specific HLA alleles were associated with 15,000 to 20,000 TCR beta sequences at a false discovery rate of 0.05 in a later analysis. Because some donors lacked HLA typing at each locus, the association tests relied only on the typed subset. A later analysis found that TCR association rates varied across HLA loci, with DRB1 alleles showing the most associated TCRs and HLA-C alleles the fewest. A later genetic analysis reported fewer N-insertions in productive TCRs among donors in an Asian-associated ancestry cluster than the approximately 700-donor mean. CMV serostatus was the only immune exposure information available for the cohort.

Comment on this clone: What antigen it recognizes has not been identified. No much larger clone is present one base from it, and per-base qualities are unavailable.

Including the terminal cysteine and phenylalanine, the CDR3 comprises 16 residues. Just the 48-base CDR3 DNA is kept, in frame starting at base 1. The V and J ends are trimmed by 6 bases and 0 bases, leaving 15 bases between them. Taken from the germline V gene, the CDR1 and CDR2 loops are SNHLY and FYNNEI. Library generation was performed with the immunoSEQ multiplex PCR assay. The multiplex PCR relied on a mix of 60 forward primers for TCR Vbeta segments and 13 reverse primers for TCR Jbeta segments. The CDR3 region of rearranged TCR beta genes was amplified from genomic DNA with a multiplex PCR assay. The Illumina HiSeq System was used to sequence the amplified TCR beta libraries as 87-base-pair reads. In the authors' own workflow: In a later analysis, 70 million to 95 million unique TCR beta chains were counted across the approximately 640 repertoires, and roughly 11 million of these chains were shared by at least two donors. To remove PCR and sequencing errors, raw reads were error-corrected and collapsed into unique sequences using a nearest-neighbor algorithm that merged closely related sequences. Alignment of CDR3 sequences to IMGT reference sequences was used to assign V, D and J gene segments. For a sequence to be retained, a match of at least six nucleotides was required to both a V gene segment and a J gene segment. A rearrangement was called productive if the CDR3 had no stop codons and remained in frame with V and J, and every other rearrangement was called non-productive. Following IMGT convention, CDR3 was defined as the stretch from the second conserved V-encoded cysteine to the conserved J-encoded phenylalanine. The earlier analysis of around 640 of the donors excluded sequences that lacked an unambiguous match to a single V gene segment. In an earlier analysis of a few hundred of the donors, V segments were called functional above 56.7% productive rearrangements and were called segregating when the between-donor standard deviation exceeded 5%. A statistical classification framework was built for diagnosing cytomegalovirus status from the catalog of TCR beta chain sequences. V and J gene assignment, in a later analysis, came from comparing TCR nucleotide sequences with IMGT/GENE-DB human TR gene sequences. The TCRdist pipeline was used in a later analysis to assign CDR3 sequences and most-parsimonious VDJ recombination scenarios. In a later analysis, each TCR beta chain was defined by its CDR3 amino acid sequence together with its V-gene family, and reads lacking a unique V-gene family were excluded. As a way to deal with suspected cross-contamination and a sequencing artifact, a later analysis dropped hundreds of nucleotide sequences that were highly shared and had low generation probability. A later analysis calculated a clonal expansion index for each public chain from normalized within-repertoire ranks of inferred template counts. Generation probabilities in a later analysis came from a VDJ recombination model fitted to out-of-frame rearrangements, and those results were checked against IGoR. In a later analysis, TCR-TCR, TCR-HLA and TCR-CMV co-occurrence was scored with hypergeometric tests, and a repertoire-size bias correction was applied to TCR pairs. In a later analysis, false discovery rates were estimated by permuting HLA or CMV assignments 20 times. A later analysis grouped co-occurring TCRs with DBSCAN, adding TCRdist sequence similarity when clustering within HLA-allele-positive subsets. For co-occurrence clustering, repertoires with fewer than 30,000 or more than 120,000 public chains were excluded, along with a handful of repertoires with anomalous nucleotide sharing. What TCRdb holds here is the immuneACCESS table cut down to in-frame rearrangements. Part of the clones is not present; checked against another copy, under half of the missing clones reflect an unresolved V gene, and the others are unexplained. V, J and clone size were drawn from that table, and D and trimming were deduced from the DNA. Counted in this sample were roughly 200,000 clones; 75% to 90% of them appeared once. The top ten constitute around 1.5% of the sample.

In total, 630 or so healthy bone marrow donors made up the cohort. All cohort members were sampled while nominally healthy, although unrecorded immune exposures were likely present. The donor tested CMV seronegative, placing the donor among the 350 or so seronegative members of the cohort. A peripheral blood sample was collected from each donor, and TCR beta sequencing was performed on peripheral blood mononuclear cells. The Qiagen DNeasy Blood Extraction Kit was used to extract genomic DNA from the blood cell samples. Sequencing input: PBMCs. The sequence derives from a man aged 45 to 65 in good health and CMV-seronegative. The rearrangement joined TRBV2 to TRBJ2-1, and possibly TRBD1, on 5 matching bases. The nucleotide sequence reads as follows: TGTGCCAGCAGCCCAAGGGGTAGTTACTCCTACAATGAGCAGTTCTTC. Its protein reads: CASSPRGSYSYNEQFF.